This record concerns one TCR beta chain sequence. Its antigen is currently not known. The input lacks base qualities; no much larger clone sits a single base away. The germline V end is reduced by 4 bases and the J end by 7 bases; junction bases left unmatched: 12. In the germline V gene, CDR1 corresponds to SGHTA and CDR2 to FQGNSA. Taken from cysteine to phenylalanine, the CDR3 has 17 residues. Only the CDR3 part of the read is kept: 51 bases, read in frame from the first base. The data stem from a study of T cell changes during pregnancy in multiple sclerosis (dated 2019 in TCRdb). About the investigation overall: Changes in the T cell repertoire over the course of pregnancy were examined in this study in women with multiple sclerosis.

Libraries were built with the immunoSEQ multiplex PCR assay. The table was pulled from immuneACCESS by TCRdb, which kept in-frame rearrangements only. Such tables lose some clones; where checked, under half of the loss comes from unresolved V genes, and the rest has no known cause. This sample comprises 60,000 to 95,000 clones, 75% to 95% of them detected only once. The ten largest clones add up to about 0.45% of the sample. This receptor was identified in a female donor with multiple sclerosis, enrolled in a pregnancy study. Sequencing used CD4+ T cells from peripheral blood mononuclear cells, obtained before pregnancy. The rearrangement combines TRBV7-2 with TRBJ2-2, with 10 central nucleotides matching TRBD2. The nucleotide sequence is TGTGCCAGCAGCTCCCTAGGCAGCGGGGGGGCACACGGGGAGCTGTTTTTT. Its amino acids are CASSSLGSGGAHGELFF.